These 19 T cell receptor beta chains share one sample of origin, sequenced in a study of CD8+ T cells in alopecia areata. Sequencing relied on a cDNA template that was reverse transcribed from extracted RNA. Sequenced by immunoSEQ multiplex PCR; TCRdb stores in-frame clones only, minus some. The sample contains just over 150,000 clones, about 51% of which appear only once. The sequenced sample was CD8+ T cells sorted from blood, obtained at week 0. These receptors were collected from a human donor with alopecia areata.

This clone was seen more than once but under ten times. The V call is TRBV30, the J call TRBJ1-2; D might be TRBD1 (6 bases). V shed 4 bases and J shed 6 bases, with 12 bases lying between them. Looked up from germline, CDR1 is GTSNPN and CDR2 is SVGIG (reference sequence). This CDR3 spans 12 amino acids. CDR3 amino acids: CAWTWGADGYTF. CDR3 coding DNA: TGTGCCTGGACCTGGGGGGCCGATGGCTACACCTTC.

V usage is TRBV13 and J usage is TRBJ2-1; D gene ambiguous. The V end lost 0 bases, the J end lost 2 bases, and 5 bases lay between the germline ends. The CDR3 loop spans 14 amino acids. Per the germline V gene, CDR1 is PRHDT and CDR2 is FYEKMQ (reference sequence). CDR3 in amino acids: CASSLGGTYNEQFF. For the CDR3, the DNA is TGTGCCAGCAGCTTAGGTGGGACCTACAATGAGCAGTTCTTC.

V usage is TRBV15 and J usage is TRBJ2-3; the match to TRBD1 covers 9 bases. This CDR3 is built from 16 residues. From germline, CDR1 is LNHNV and CDR2 YYDKDF (reference sequence). V was pared by 0 bases and J by 4 bases, with 5 bases of the junction left unmatched. DNA of the CDR3: TGTGCCACCAGCAGAGATGTGGGACAGGGTGCAGATACGCAGTATTTT. Its protein product is CATSRDVGQGADTQYF.

The chain links TRBV27 to TRBJ1-1; weak D call: TRBD1 (6 bases). V was cut by 7 bases and J by 4 bases, with 16 bases left in between. Germline V CDR1 and CDR2: MNHEY, SMNVEV (reference sequence). The CDR3 contains 14 residues. CDR3 amino acids: CASIQDRSGTEAFF. The CDR3 region has the DNA TGTGCCAGCATCCAAGACAGGTCGGGCACTGAAGCTTTCTTT.

The sample holds a few counts of this clone. The same CDR3 also results from other DNA sequences found in this sample. The V gene is TRBV5-1, the J gene TRBJ1-1; unclear D gene. CDR3 length: 14 residues. Trimming removed 4 bases from V and 1 base from J, with 11 bases in between. The germline gives CDR1 SGHRS, CDR2 YFSETQ. In nucleotides, the CDR3 is TGCGCCAGCAGCCGTGGGTCGGGGAACACTGAAGCTTTCTTT. Its protein product is CASSRGSGNTEAFF.

The J gene is TRBJ2-2, the V gene TRBV29-1, with 8 bases identical to TRBD1. This CDR3 has 13 amino acids. Germline-derived CDR1 and CDR2 are SQVTM and ANQGSEA. V shed 4 bases, J shed 7 bases, and the junction held 5 bases outside the gene matches. CDR3 DNA sequence: TGCAGCGTTGGTCAGGGGGCGGGCGGGGAGCTGTTTTTT. Translation: CSVGQGAGGELFF.

This clone was seen only once. V usage is TRBV15 and J usage is TRBJ1-1; D remains ambiguous. Germline-derived CDR1 and CDR2 are LNHNV and YYDKDF (reference sequence). Deletions cut 5 bases from V and 6 bases from J, with 13 bases between. The CDR3 runs 13 residues. CDR3 in amino acids: CATSPWGNPEAFF. The CDR3 DNA is TGTGCCACCAGCCCTTGGGGTAACCCTGAAGCTTTCTTT. Supplemented by reference TRBV15 and TRBJ1-1, the full variable domain reads DAMVIQNPRYQVTQFGKPVTLSCSQTLNHNVMYWYQQKSSQAPKLLFHYYDKDFNNEADTPDNFQSRRPNTSFCFLDIRSPGLGDTAMYLCATSPWGNPEAFFGQGTRLTVV.

The chain joins TRBV5-1 to TRBJ1-1; D remains ambiguous. CDR3 length: 13 residues. Trimming removed 5 bases from V and 0 bases from J, with 8 bases in between. Germline lookup yields CDR1 SGHRS and CDR2 YFSETQ. Here the CDR3 reads CASRPGLNTEAFF. CDR3 DNA sequence: TGCGCCAGCAGACCCGGCCTGAACACTGAAGCTTTCTTT.

This clone was detected a few times. This likely reflects a read error, since a far larger clone is one base away. Other DNA sequences in this sample translate to the same CDR3. The chain combines TRBV10-3 with TRBJ1-2, with 10 bases lining up with TRBD1. The CDR3 consists of 14 residues. Unmatched junction bases numbered 13, after V lost 10 bases and J lost 8 bases. CDR1 and CDR2 from the germline V gene are ENHRY and SYGVKD. For the CDR3, the DNA is TGTGCCAGCAGCCTTGACAGGGGGCGGAGAGGCTACACCTTC. Translation gives CASSLDRGRRGYTF.

The chain employs TRBV5-6 and TRBJ2-5; no definite D call. This CDR3 is built from 14 residues. Deletions cut 2 bases from V and 3 bases from J, with 11 bases between. Germline V gives CDR1 SGHDT, CDR2 YYEEEE. The CDR3, as DNA: TGTGCCAGCAGCTTTCAGGATCTCAAAGAGACCCAGTACTTC. Translation gives CASSFQDLKETQYF.

This clone has more than one count but fewer than ten. The genes are TRBV27 and TRBJ2-7; the D is unclear. Germline V gene data show CDR1 as MNHEY and CDR2 as SMNVEV (reference sequence). V lost 7 bases, J lost 3 bases, and 10 bases lay in between. This CDR3 has 12 residues. The CDR3 nucleotides are TGTGCCAGCACCTCCGGGCGCTACGAGCAGTACTTC. Translation gives CASTSGRYEQYF.

This chain connects TRBV27 to TRBJ1-2; D is undetermined. The V and J ends lost 7 bases and 2 bases respectively, with 8 bases between them. Germline CDR1 is MNHEY and CDR2 is SMNVEV (reference sequence). This CDR3 region has 12 residues. The CDR3 nucleotides read TGTGCCAGCAAGACGGGAAACTATGGCTACACCTTC. Amino acids: CASKTGNYGYTF.

The J gene is TRBJ2-7, the V gene TRBV27, with TRBD2 identical over 10 bases. This CDR3 comprises 13 residues. From germline, CDR1 is MNHEY and CDR2 SMNVEV (reference sequence). V shed 5 bases, J shed 5 bases, and the junction held 3 bases outside the gene matches. In DNA form, the CDR3 reads TGTGCCAGCAGTCAAGCGGGGGGGCACGAGCAGTACTTC. Protein sequence: CASSQAGGHEQYF.

CDR3 sequence (DNA): TGTGCCAGCAGCCAAGGGCCGGTCTCTGGGGCCAACGTCCTGACTTTC. This codes for CASSQGPVSGANVLTF. The chain has TRBV14 and TRBJ2-6; D unclear. Germline V gives CDR1 SGHDN, CDR2 FVKESK. The V end lost 1 base, the J end lost 0 bases, and 7 bases lay between the germline ends. This CDR3 is built from 16 residues. The whole variable domain, filled in from reference TRBV14 and TRBJ2-6, reads EAGVTQFPSHSVIEKGQTVTLRCDPISGHDNLYWYRRVMGKEIKFLLHFVKESKQDESGMPNNRFLAERTGGTYSTLKVQPAELEDSGVYFCASSQGPVSGANVLTFGAGSRLTVL.

V usage is TRBV4-2 and J usage is TRBJ2-1, with D possibly being TRBD2 (6 bases). The CDR3 covers 16 residues. Between the trimmed V and J ends, which lost 3 bases and 1 base, there was a span of 13 bases. Germline V lookup: CDR1 LGHNA, CDR2 YNFKEQ. The CDR3 DNA reads as TGTGCCAGCAGCCAGTTGCCCGGGAGATCCTACAATGAGCAGTTCTTC. Its protein is CASSQLPGRSYNEQFF.

This clone has a single count. The J gene is TRBJ2-3, the V gene TRBV4-1; possible D gene TRBD1, 5 bases. The CDR3 is made up of 16 amino acids. Per the germline V gene, CDR1 is MGHRA and CDR2 is YSYEKL. The germline V and J ends were trimmed by 3 bases and 5 bases, with 18 bases remaining between them. CDR3 nucleotides: TGCGCCAGCAGCCAGGCCCTGGGGCCCGACGGAGATACGCAGTATTTT. This encodes CASSQALGPDGDTQYF.

The V gene is TRBV29-1, the J gene TRBJ1-1, with D maybe TRBD1 (6 bases). The V end lost 1 base, the J end lost 0 bases, and 15 bases lay between the germline ends. The V gene's germline CDR1 is SQVTM and CDR2 ANQGSEA. The CDR3 spans 16 residues. DNA for the CDR3: TGCAGCGTTGAAGCGAGGGGGGAAGTAGTGAACACTGAAGCTTTCTTT. This encodes CSVEARGEVVNTEAFF.

This clone was detected many times. The J gene is TRBJ2-7, the V gene TRBV29-1, with 8 bases lining up with TRBD1. J lost 4 bases, V lost 7 bases, and 12 bases had no gene match. This CDR3 region has 14 residues. The germline V gene encodes CDR1 SQVTM and CDR2 ANQGSEA. The DNA of the CDR3 is TGCAGCGCTGGTGGGACAGGAGGAGGATACGAGCAGTACTTC. Translating it yields CSAGGTGGGYEQYF.

A remark on this clone: Other DNA variants within this sample encode the same CDR3. This chain links TRBV7-8 with TRBJ1-6, with D unclear. Trimming cost V 5 bases and J 0 bases, with 11 bases left between them. The CDR3 covers 16 residues. Per the germline V gene, CDR1 is SGHVS and CDR2 is FQNEAQ. The CDR3 loop is CASSPGPSSYNSPLHF. The CDR3 nucleotides are TGTGCCAGCAGCCCCGGGCCGAGCTCCTATAATTCACCCCTCCACTTT.